The 9 T cell receptor beta chains below were found in one sample sequenced in a study of blood T cell repertoires in COVID-19. This table comes from immunoSEQ multiplex PCR, and its TCRdb copy is limited to in-frame clones, with some not included. This repertoire shows around 110,000 clones, around nine tenths found once; its top ten account for roughly 1.9%. Sequencing was performed on peripheral blood. These receptors came from a human donor with active COVID-19. The donor label of this sample is uncertain.

CDR3 DNA: TGCGCCAGCAGCTCCCAGGGCTACGAGCAGTACTTC. Translation: CASSSQGYEQYF. J is TRBJ2-7 and V is TRBV5-1, with D tentatively TRBD1 (5 bases). CDR1 SGHRS and CDR2 YFSETQ come from the germline V gene. The CDR3 is made up of 12 amino acids. V dropped 3 bases and J dropped 3 bases, with 7 bases sitting between them. Using reference TRBV5-1 and TRBJ2-7 for the parts outside the CDR3, the full variable domain is KAGVTQTPRYLIKTRGQQVTLSCSPISGHRSVSWYQQTPGQGLQFLFEYFSETQRNKGNFPGRFSGRQFSNSRSEMNVSTLELGDSALYLCASSSQGYEQYFGPGTRLTVT.

V and J are TRBV11-2 and TRBJ2-1, with TRBD2 matching 12 bases. Germline values: CDR1 SGHAT, CDR2 FQNNGV. V was pared by 5 bases and J by 6 bases, with 5 bases of the junction left unmatched. The length of the CDR3 is 15 residues. CDR3 nucleotide sequence: TGTGCCAGCAGCGGACTAGCGGGGAACTTCAATGAGCAGTTCTTC. It codes for CASSGLAGNFNEQFF.

The V gene is TRBV6-5, the J gene TRBJ2-1; 10 positions match TRBD2. The CDR3 is made up of 15 amino acids. The junction had 14 bases not matched to a gene; V was cut back by 8 bases and J by 10 bases. The germline CDR1 and CDR2 sequences are MNHEY and SVGAGI. DNA for the CDR3: TGTGCCAGCCAGTCAATCGCCAGCGGGGGGGCCGAGCAGTTCTTC. This gives the protein CASQSIASGGAEQFF.

The rearrangement links TRBV2 to TRBJ2-7; 7 bases line up with TRBD1. This CDR3 is 15 amino acids long. The germline CDR1 and CDR2 sequences are SNHLY and FYNNEI. J lost 0 bases, V lost 6 bases, and 8 bases had no gene match. The CDR3: CASSETGESSYEQYF. The CDR3 DNA is TGTGCCAGCAGCGAAACAGGGGAAAGCTCCTACGAGCAGTACTTC.

The chain has TRBV28 and TRBJ2-3; 7 bases are shared with TRBD1. Per germline, CDR1 MDHEN and CDR2 SYDVKM. With V trimmed by 7 bases and J by 3 bases, 13 bases remained unmatched. This CDR3 comprises 16 residues. The CDR3 loop reads CASNKTRQGWTDTQYF. CDR3 DNA sequence: TGTGCCAGCAATAAGACTCGACAGGGTTGGACAGATACGCAGTATTTT. The full variable domain, rest sourced from reference TRBV28 and TRBJ2-3, is DVKVTQSSRYLVKRTGEKVFLECVQDMDHENMFWYRQDPGLGLRLIYFSYDVKMKEKGDIPEGYSVSREKKERFSLILESASTNQTSMYLCASNKTRQGWTDTQYFGPGTRLTVL.

This clone was found a few times. Additional DNA sequences in this sample encode the identical CDR3. This chain joins TRBV6-2 or TRBV6-3 and TRBJ1-5; 7 bases are a match to TRBD1. Germline CDR1 MNHEY, CDR2 SVGEGT. The CDR3 covers 15 residues. Losses at the gene ends were 5 bases for V and 0 bases for J; bases not matched to a gene: 4. DNA of the CDR3: TGTGCCAGCAGTCGGGACAGCAATAGCAATCAGCCCCAGCATTTT. This gives the protein CASSRDSNSNQPQHF.

The chain recombines TRBV7-8 with TRBJ1-5; 10 bases map to TRBD1. The V gene end was trimmed by 4 bases and the J gene end by 6 bases; junction bases not matched to a gene: 6. The CDR3 is made up of 15 amino acids. Germline-derived CDR1 and CDR2 are SGHVS and FQNEAQ. This CDR3 reads CASSSTGGGGQPQHF. CDR3 DNA: TGTGCCAGCAGCTCGACAGGGGGCGGCGGTCAGCCCCAGCATTTT.

This clone has only one observation. The chain links TRBV4-3 to TRBJ1-6, with D hard to call. Germline V CDR1 and CDR2: LGHNA, YSLEER. V dropped 0 bases and J dropped 4 bases, with 16 bases sitting between them. This CDR3 is built from 18 residues. The CDR3 sequence: CASSQDTTYQGYNSPLHF. The CDR3 bases are TGCGCCAGCAGCCAAGATACGACTTACCAAGGTTATAATTCACCCCTCCACTTT.

The chain links TRBV18 to TRBJ2-1; 8 positions match TRBD1. The CDR3 covers 16 residues. Germline values: CDR1 KGHSH, CDR2 LQKENI. V lost 6 bases and J lost 3; bases outside the gene matches: 10. The CDR3: CASSDRVGDFYNEQFF. The CDR3 DNA sequence: TGTGCCAGCTCGGACAGGGTAGGGGACTTCTACAATGAGCAGTTCTTC.